This T cell receptor (beta chain) was retrieved from a study of T cell repertoires in cytomegalovirus infection. This clonotype has just a few counts. Relative to the germline gene, one junction end is altered; a read error may explain this. Germline lookup yields CDR1 SGHVS and CDR2 FNYEAQ. The CDR3 has 15 residues. Using its own MiXCR run on the reads, TCRdb lists one record per CDR3 protein. The sample includes over 150,000 distinct CDR3 sequences, roughly 15% of them seen just once. Specimen: CD8+ T cells from PBMCs. The V call is TRBV7-6, the J call TRBJ2-2; D not resolved. This TCR came from a human donor in good health (CMV status not recorded). Some clones in this sample may be carry-over from other donors' samples. The CDR3: CASSLDVDHSGELFF. CDR3 coding DNA: TGTGCCAGCAGTTTAGATGTCGACCATAGCGGGGAGCTGTTTTTT.